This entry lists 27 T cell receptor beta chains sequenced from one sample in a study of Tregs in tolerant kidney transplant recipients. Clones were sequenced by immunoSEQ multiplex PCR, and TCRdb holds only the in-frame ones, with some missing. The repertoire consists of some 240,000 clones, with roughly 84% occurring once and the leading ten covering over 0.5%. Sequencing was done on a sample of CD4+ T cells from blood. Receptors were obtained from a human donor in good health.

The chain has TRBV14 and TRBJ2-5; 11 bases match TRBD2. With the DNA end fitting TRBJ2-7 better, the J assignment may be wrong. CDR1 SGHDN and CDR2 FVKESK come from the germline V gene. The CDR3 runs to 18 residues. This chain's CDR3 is CASSQGLAGRPLSYEQYF. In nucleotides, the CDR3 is TGTGCCAGCAGCCAAGGACTAGCGGGGAGGCCCCTCTCCTACGAGCAGTACTTC.

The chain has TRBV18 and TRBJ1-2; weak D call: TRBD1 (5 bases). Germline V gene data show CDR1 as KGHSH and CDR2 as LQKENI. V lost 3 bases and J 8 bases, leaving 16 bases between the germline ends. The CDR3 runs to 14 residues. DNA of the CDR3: TGTGCCAGCTCACCTTCCCCTCAGGGAGGAGGCTACACCTTC. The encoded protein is CASSPSPQGGGYTF. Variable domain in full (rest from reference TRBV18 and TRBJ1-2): NAGVMQNPRHLVRRRGQEARLRCSPMKGHSHVYWYRQLPEEGLKFMVYLQKENIIDESGMPKERFSAEFPKEGPSILRIQQVVRGDSAAYFCASSPSPQGGGYTFGSGTRLTVV.

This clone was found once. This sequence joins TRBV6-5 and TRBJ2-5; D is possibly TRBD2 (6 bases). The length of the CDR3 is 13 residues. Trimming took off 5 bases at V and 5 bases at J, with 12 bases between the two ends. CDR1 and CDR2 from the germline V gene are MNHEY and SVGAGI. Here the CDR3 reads CASSRAGRETQYF. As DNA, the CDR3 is TGTGCCAGCAGTCGGGCGGGGCGGGAGACCCAGTACTTC.

The CDR3 DNA reads as TGTGCCAGCATGGGGGGGTCCTACGAGCAGTACTTC. Its translation is CASMGGSYEQYF. V usage is TRBV6-1 and J usage is TRBJ2-7; TRBD2 matches at 7 bases. The CDR3 is 12 amino acids. Germline values: CDR1 MNHNS, CDR2 SASEGT. J lost 1 base, V lost 7 bases, and 1 base had no gene match.

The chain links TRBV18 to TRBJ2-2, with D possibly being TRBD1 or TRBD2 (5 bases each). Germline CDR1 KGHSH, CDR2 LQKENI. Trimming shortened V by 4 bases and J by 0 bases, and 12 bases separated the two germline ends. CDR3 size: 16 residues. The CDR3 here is CASSLKWGTNTGELFF. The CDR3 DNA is TGTGCCAGCTCACTAAAGTGGGGGACGAACACCGGGGAGCTGTTTTTT.

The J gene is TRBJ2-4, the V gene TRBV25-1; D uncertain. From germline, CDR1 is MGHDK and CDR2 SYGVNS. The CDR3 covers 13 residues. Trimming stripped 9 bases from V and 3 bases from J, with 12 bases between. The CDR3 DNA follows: TGTGCCAGTGCGGATTTCGGCAAAAACATTCAGTACTTC. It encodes CASADFGKNIQYF.

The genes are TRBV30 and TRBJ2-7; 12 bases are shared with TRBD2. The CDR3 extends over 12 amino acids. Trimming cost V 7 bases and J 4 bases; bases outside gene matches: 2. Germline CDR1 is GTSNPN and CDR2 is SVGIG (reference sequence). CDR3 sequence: CAYTSGGYEQYF. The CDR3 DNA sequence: TGTGCCTATACTAGCGGGGGGTACGAGCAGTACTTC.

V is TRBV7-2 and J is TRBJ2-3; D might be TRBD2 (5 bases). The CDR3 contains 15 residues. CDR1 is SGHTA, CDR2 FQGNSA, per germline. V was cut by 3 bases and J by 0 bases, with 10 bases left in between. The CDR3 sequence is CASSFLGLSTDTQYF. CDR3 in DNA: TGTGCCAGCAGCTTTCTAGGACTTAGCACAGATACGCAGTATTTT.

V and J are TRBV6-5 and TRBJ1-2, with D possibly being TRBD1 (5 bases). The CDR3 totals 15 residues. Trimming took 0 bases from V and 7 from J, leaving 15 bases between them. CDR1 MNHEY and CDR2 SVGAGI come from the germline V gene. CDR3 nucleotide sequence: TGTGCCAGCAGTTACTCGTGGGGGGGAGAAGGTGGCTACACCTTC. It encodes CASSYSWGGEGGYTF.

The CDR3, as DNA: TGCGCCAGCAGCCCCCAGGGGAGCGCCACAACTCGTCCCCAATACGAGCAGTACTTC. It codes for CASSPQGSATTRPQYEQYF. The V call is TRBV5-1, the J call TRBJ2-7; maybe TRBD1 (6 bases). The germline CDR1 and CDR2 sequences are SGHRS and YFSETQ. The CDR3 runs 19 residues. Trimming took off 4 bases at V and 4 bases at J, with 30 bases between the two ends.

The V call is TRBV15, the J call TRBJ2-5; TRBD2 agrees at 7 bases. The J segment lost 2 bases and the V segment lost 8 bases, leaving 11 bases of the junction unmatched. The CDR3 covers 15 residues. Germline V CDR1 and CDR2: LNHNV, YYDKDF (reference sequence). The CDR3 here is CATSLVGRVQETQYF. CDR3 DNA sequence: TGTGCCACCTCCCTCGTTGGGAGGGTACAAGAGACCCAGTACTTC.

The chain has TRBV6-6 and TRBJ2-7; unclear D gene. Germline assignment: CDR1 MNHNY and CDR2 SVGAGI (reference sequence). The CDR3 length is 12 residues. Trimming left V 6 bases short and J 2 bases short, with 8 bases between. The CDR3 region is CASRAAAYEQYF. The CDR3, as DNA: TGTGCCAGCAGGGCCGCGGCCTACGAGCAGTACTTC.

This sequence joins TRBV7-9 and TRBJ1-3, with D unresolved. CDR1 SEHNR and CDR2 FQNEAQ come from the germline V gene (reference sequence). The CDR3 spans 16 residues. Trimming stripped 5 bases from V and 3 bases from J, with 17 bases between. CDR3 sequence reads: CASSPEGSFLGNTIYF. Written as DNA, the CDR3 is TGTGCCAGCAGCCCCGAGGGATCTTTTCTTGGAAACACCATATATTTT.

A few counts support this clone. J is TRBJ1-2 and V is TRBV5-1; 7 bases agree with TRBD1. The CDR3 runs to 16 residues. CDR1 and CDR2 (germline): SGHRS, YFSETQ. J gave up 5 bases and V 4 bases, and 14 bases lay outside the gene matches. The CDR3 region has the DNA TGCGCCAGCAGCGGGGGACAGAAAGGAACACTATATGGCTACACCTTC. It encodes CASSGGQKGTLYGYTF.

The DNA for the CDR3 is TGTGCCAGCAGAGAAACAGGGGGCGACTATGGCTACACCTTC. Amino acids: CASRETGGDYGYTF. The V call is TRBV6-5, the J call TRBJ1-2; 9 positions match TRBD1. J gave up 3 bases and V 6 bases, and 5 bases lay outside the gene matches. The germline CDR1 and CDR2 sequences are MNHEY and SVGAGI. CDR3 size: 14 residues.

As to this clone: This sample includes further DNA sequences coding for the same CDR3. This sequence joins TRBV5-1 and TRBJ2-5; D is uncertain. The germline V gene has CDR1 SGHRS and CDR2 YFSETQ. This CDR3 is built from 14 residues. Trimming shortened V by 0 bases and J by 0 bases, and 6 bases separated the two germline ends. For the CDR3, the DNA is TGCGCCAGCAGCTTGGGCGGCAACCAAGAGACCCAGTACTTC. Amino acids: CASSLGGNQETQYF.

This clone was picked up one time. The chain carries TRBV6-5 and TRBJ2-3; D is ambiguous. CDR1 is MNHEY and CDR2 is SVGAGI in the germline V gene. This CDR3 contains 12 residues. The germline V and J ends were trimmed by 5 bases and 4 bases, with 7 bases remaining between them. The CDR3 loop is CASSTKPDTQYF. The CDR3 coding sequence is TGTGCCAGCAGTACCAAACCAGATACGCAGTATTTT.

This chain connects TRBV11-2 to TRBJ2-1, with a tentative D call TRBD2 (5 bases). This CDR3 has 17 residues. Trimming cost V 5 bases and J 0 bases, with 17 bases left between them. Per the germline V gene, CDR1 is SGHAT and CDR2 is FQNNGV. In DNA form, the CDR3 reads TGTGCCAGCAGCATACAGCCCGGGGATCACTCCTACAATGAGCAGTTCTTC. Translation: CASSIQPGDHSYNEQFF.

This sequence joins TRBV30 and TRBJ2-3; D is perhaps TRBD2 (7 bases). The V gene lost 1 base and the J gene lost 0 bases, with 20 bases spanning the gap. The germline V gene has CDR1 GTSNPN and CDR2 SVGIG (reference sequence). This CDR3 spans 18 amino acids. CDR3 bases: TGTGCCTGGAGTGGAGCTCGAGGGGGACTAACTAGCACAGATACGCAGTATTTT. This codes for CAWSGARGGLTSTDTQYF. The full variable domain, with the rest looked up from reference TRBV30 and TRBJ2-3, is SQTIHQWPATLVQPVGSPLSLECTVEGTSNPNLYWYRQAAGRGLQLLFYSVGIGQISSEVPQNLSASRPQDRQFILSSKKLLLSDSGFYLCAWSGARGGLTSTDTQYFGPGTRLTVL.

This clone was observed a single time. This chain's CDR3 is CASSETVTGLDNEQFF. CDR3 in DNA: TGTGCCAGCAGTGAAACCGTGACAGGGCTCGACAATGAGCAGTTCTTC. J is TRBJ2-1 and V is TRBV6-1; 7 bases match TRBD1. CDR3 size: 16 residues. Trimming removed 2 bases from V and 5 bases from J; junction bases left unmatched: 9. CDR1 and CDR2 from the germline V gene are MNHNS and SASEGT.

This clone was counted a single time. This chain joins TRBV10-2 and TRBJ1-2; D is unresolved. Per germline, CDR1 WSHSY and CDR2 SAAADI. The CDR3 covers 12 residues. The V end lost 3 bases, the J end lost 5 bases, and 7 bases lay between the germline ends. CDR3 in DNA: TGCGCCAGCAGTGAATTATCTTATGGCTACACCTTC. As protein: CASSELSYGYTF.

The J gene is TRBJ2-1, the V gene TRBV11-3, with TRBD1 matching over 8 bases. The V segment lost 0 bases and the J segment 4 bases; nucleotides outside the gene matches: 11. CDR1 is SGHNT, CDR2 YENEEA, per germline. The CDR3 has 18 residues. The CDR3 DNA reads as TGTGCCAGCAGCTTAGATTCCCCCGACAGGGGATCTTACAATGAGCAGTTCTTC. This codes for CASSLDSPDRGSYNEQFF.

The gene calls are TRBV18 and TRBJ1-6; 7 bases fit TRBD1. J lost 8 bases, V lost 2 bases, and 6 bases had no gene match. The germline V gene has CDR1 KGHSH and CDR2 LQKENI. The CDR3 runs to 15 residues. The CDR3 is CASSPAGTEDSPLHF. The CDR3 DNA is TGTGCCAGCTCACCAGCCGGGACAGAGGATTCACCCCTCCACTTT.

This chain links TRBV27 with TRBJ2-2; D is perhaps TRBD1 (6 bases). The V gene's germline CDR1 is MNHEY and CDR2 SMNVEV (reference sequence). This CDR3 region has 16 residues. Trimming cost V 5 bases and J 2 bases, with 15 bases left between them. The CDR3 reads CASSQPDSPNTGELFF. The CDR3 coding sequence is TGTGCCAGCAGTCAGCCGGACAGCCCCAACACCGGGGAGCTGTTTTTT.

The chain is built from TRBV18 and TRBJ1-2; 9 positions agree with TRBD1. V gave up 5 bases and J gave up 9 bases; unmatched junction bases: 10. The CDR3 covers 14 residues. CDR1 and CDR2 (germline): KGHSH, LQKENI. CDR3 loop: CASSGDGTGMRYTF. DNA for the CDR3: TGTGCCAGCTCAGGGGACGGGACAGGGATGCGCTACACCTTC.

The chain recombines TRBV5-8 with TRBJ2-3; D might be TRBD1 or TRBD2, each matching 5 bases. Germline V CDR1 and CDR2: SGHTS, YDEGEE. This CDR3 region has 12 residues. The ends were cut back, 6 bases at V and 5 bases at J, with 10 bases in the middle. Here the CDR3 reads CASTVGVDTQYF. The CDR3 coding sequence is TGTGCCAGCACCGTGGGGGTAGATACGCAGTATTTT.

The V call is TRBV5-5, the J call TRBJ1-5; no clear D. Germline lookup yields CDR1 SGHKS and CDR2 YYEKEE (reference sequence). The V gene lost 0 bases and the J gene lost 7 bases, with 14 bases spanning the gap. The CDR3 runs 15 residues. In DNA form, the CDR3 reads TGTGCCAGCAGCTTGGGGGAGGGTCGGGCGCAGCCCCAGCATTTT. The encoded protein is CASSLGEGRAQPQHF.